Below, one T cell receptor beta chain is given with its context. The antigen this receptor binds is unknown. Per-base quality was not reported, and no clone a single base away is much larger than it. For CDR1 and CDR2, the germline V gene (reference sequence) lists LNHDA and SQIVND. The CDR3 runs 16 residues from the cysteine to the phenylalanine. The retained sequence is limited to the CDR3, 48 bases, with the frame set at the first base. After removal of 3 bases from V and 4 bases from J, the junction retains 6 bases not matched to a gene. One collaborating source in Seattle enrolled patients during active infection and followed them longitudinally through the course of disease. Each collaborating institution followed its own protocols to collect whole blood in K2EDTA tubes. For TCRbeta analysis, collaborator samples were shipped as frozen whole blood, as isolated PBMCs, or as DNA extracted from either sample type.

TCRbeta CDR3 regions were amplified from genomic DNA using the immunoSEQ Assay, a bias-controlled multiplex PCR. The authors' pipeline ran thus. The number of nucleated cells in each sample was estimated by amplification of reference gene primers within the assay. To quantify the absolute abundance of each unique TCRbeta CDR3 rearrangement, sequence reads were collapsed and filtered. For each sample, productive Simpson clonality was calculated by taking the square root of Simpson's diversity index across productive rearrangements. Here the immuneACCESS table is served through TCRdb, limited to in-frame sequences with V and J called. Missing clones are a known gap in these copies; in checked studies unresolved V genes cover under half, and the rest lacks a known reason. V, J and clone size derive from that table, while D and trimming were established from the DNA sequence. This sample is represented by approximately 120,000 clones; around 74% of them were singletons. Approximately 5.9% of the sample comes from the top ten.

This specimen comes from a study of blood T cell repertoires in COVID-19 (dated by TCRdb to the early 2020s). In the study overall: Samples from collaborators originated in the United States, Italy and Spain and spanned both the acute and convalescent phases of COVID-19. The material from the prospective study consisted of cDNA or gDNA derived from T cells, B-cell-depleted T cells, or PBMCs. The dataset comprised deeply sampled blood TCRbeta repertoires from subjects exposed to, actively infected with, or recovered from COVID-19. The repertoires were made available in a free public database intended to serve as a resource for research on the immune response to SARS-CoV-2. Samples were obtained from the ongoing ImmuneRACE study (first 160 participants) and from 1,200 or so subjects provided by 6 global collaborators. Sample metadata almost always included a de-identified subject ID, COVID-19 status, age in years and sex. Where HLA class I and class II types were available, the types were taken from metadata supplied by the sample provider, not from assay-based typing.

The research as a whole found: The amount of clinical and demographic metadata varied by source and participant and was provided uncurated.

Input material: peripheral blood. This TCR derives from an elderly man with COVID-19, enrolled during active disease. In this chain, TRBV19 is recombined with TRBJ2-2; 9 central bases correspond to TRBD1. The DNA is TGTGCCAGTAGTATTAACAGGGGGCTTCTCACCGGGGAGCTGTTTTTT. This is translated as CASSINRGLLTGELFF.